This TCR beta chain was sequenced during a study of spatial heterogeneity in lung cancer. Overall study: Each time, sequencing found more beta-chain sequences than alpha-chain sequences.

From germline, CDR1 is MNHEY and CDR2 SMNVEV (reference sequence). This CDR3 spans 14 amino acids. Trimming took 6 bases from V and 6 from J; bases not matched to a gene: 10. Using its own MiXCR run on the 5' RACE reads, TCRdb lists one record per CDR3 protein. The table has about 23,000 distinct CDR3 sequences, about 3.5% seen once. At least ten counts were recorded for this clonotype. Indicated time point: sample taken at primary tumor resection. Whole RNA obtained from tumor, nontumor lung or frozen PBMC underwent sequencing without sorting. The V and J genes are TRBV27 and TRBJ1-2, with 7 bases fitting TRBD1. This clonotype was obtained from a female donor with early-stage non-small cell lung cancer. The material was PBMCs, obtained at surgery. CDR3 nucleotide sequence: TGTGCCAGCAGGCCTCTAGGGGGCGATGATGGCTACACCTTC. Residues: CASRPLGGDDGYTF.